The present entry profiles one T cell receptor (beta chain) with its context. What it binds is unknown. It was RNA transcripts that yielded the amplified TCR beta CDR3 regions. Primed by the HTBI set, a first-round RT-PCR was run on the TCR CDR3. TCRdb re-called the multiplex PCR reads with MiXCR, one entry per CDR3 protein. Among fewer than 900,000 distinct CDR3 sequences listed, 18% were seen once. These data belong to a study of T cells in Graves' hyperthyroidism and ophthalmopathy. Based on clinical symptoms, serum thyroxine and TRAb, thyroid ultrasound and orbital computed tomography, diagnoses were reached. Predating any ophthalmopathy symptoms, the blood sample was taken at first hyperthyroidism diagnosis. Germline V gene sequence: CDR1 MNHEY, CDR2 SMNVEV (reference sequence). V shed 8 bases and J 7 bases; nucleotides not matched to a gene: 19. CDR3 length: 17 residues. General study points: Patients with ophthalmopathy were separated from those with stable hyperthyroidism by a 13 V-J model. Most clonotypes that expanded in the thyroid above 0.001 also showed up in blood.

The origin of this receptor is a woman in her 50s with Graves' hyperthyroidism that later progressed to Graves' ophthalmopathy. This chain joins TRBV27 and TRBJ2-2; 7 nucleotides align to TRBD2. What was sequenced was blood. CDR3 sequence: CASRKRTSGVVVGELFF. The DNA for the CDR3 is TGTGCCAGCCGCAAAAGGACTAGTGGAGTTGTTGTCGGGGAGCTGTTTTTT.